The rows below give T cell receptor beta chains drawn from one sample of a study of T cell responses to AZD1222 COVID-19 vaccine. The method was immunoSEQ multiplex PCR; TCRdb's version includes in-frame clones alone and lacks a portion of them. The table has approximately 170,000 clones, approximately 92% seen once; the top ten hold 6.5% to 7%. This specimen was peripheral blood, taken on day 0 of AZD1222 vaccination. All receptors come from an adult in good health. Both conserved end residues are part of each CDR3. The D gene is left open where the match is weak. Not every row has a clone size; where given, it reads once, few, many or a size class.

v_gene	d_gene	j_gene	abundance	CDR3aa	CDR3nt
TRBV27	NA	TRBJ1-2	NA	CASSLSPAGNYGYTF	TGTGCCAGCAGTTTAAGCCCCGCGGGTAACTATGGCTACACCTTC
TRBV10-3	NA	TRBJ2-2	NA	CAISETSWGTGELFF	TGTGCCATCAGTGAGACGTCTTGGGGAACCGGGGAGCTGTTTTTT
TRBV9	NA	TRBJ2-3	once	CASSTHTDTQYF	TGTGCCAGCAGCACTCACACAGATACGCAGTATTTT
TRBV7-9	TRBD1	TRBJ2-2	once	CASSGQGYTGELFF	TGTGCCAGCAGCGGACAGGGATACACCGGGGAGCTGTTTTTT
TRBV24-1	TRBD1	TRBJ2-5	NA	CATSDPTGDETQYF	TGTGCCACCAGTGACCCAACAGGGGACGAGACCCAGTACTTC
TRBV6-5	NA	TRBJ2-7	NA	CASSYELPDQSYEQYF	TGTGCCAGCAGTTACGAACTTCCGGACCAATCCTACGAGCAGTACTTC
TRBV9	NA	TRBJ2-3	NA	CASSVEGRYTQYF	TGTGCCAGCAGCGTAGAGGGGCGGTATACGCAGTATTTT
TRBV7-2	NA	TRBJ1-2	NA	CASSPSSRLNYGYTF	TGTGCCAGCAGCCCCTCCTCCCGCCTAAACTATGGCTACACCTTC
TRBV5-4	NA	TRBJ2-5	NA	CASSLTASQETQYF	TGTGCCAGCAGCCTTACAGCTAGCCAAGAGACCCAGTACTTC
TRBV6-5	TRBD2	TRBJ2-5	NA	CASIASGGTQETQYF	TGTGCCAGCATCGCTAGCGGGGGAACCCAAGAGACCCAGTACTTC
TRBV5-1	TRBD1	TRBJ1-4	NA	CASSTDRGLNEKLFF	TGCGCCAGCAGCACCGACAGGGGACTAAATGAAAAACTGTTTTTT
TRBV28	NA	TRBJ1-5	once	CAGAGDSNQPQHF	TGTGCCGGAGCGGGAGATAGCAATCAGCCCCAGCATTTT
TRBV28	TRBD1	TRBJ1-4	NA	CASSLTGGELFF	TGTGCCAGCAGTTTGACAGGGGGGGAACTGTTTTTT
TRBV11-2	TRBD1	TRBJ2-2	NA	CASSFKPRPGQGGSGELFF	TGTGCCAGCAGCTTTAAACCTAGACCGGGACAGGGGGGTTCCGGGGAGCTGTTTTTT
TRBV6-2/TRBV6-3	NA	TRBJ1-4	NA	CASSYPSSGTVATNEKLFF	TGTGCCAGCAGTTACCCAAGTTCCGGGACGGTTGCAACTAATGAAAAACTGTTTTTT
TRBV5-4	TRBD1	TRBJ2-7	NA	CASRSRGTYEQYF	TGTGCCAGCAGATCCAGGGGGACCTACGAGCAGTACTTC
TRBV9	TRBD1	TRBJ1-2	NA	CASSPTTGGYGYTF	TGTGCCAGCAGCCCGACGACAGGGGGCTATGGCTACACCTTC
TRBV5-5	TRBD1	TRBJ1-5	NA	CASSWGTGNQPQHF	TGTGCCAGCAGCTGGGGGACAGGGAATCAGCCCCAGCATTTT
TRBV2	TRBD1	TRBJ1-5	few	CASSPRTGRGQPQHF	TGTGCCAGCAGTCCACGGACAGGGAGGGGTCAGCCCCAGCATTTT
TRBV12-3/TRBV12-4	NA	TRBJ2-5	NA	CASSGQQETQYF	TGTGCCAGCAGCGGACAGCAAGAGACCCAGTACTTC
TRBV28	NA	TRBJ1-2	once	CASSLSGGGYGYTF	TGTGCCAGCAGTTTATCGGGAGGAGGGTATGGCTACACCTTC
TRBV6-1	TRBD2	TRBJ2-7	NA	CASREDASGAAGGYEQYF	TGTGCCAGCAGGGAAGATGCTAGCGGGGCCGCGGGGGGGTACGAGCAGTACTTC
TRBV6-2/TRBV6-3	NA	TRBJ2-5	once	CASSYRRRGSQSTQQETQYF	TGTGCCAGCAGTTACCGGCGGAGGGGGTCCCAATCTACACAACAAGAGACCCAGTACTTC
TRBV6-5	NA	TRBJ2-2	NA	CASSSTIGVGELFF	TGTGCCAGCAGTTCTACCATTGGAGTCGGGGAGCTGTTTTTT
TRBV4-2	TRBD1	TRBJ1-2	NA	CASSQGEGASGYGYTF	TGTGCCAGCAGCCAAGGTGAGGGGGCATCGGGATATGGCTACACCTTC
TRBV6-6	NA	TRBJ1-2	once	CASSYSAGGKGYTF	TGTGCCAGCAGTTACTCAGCCGGGGGCAAGGGCTACACCTTC
TRBV7-3	TRBD2	TRBJ2-5	NA	CASSLTSGGAITFGGTQYF	TGTGCCAGCAGCCTTACTAGCGGGGGGGCCATAACCTTCGGTGGGACCCAGTACTTC
TRBV7-9	NA	TRBJ1-1	NA	CASSLDAGWNTEAFF	TGTGCCAGCAGCTTAGATGCGGGTTGGAACACTGAAGCTTTCTTT
TRBV2	NA	TRBJ1-1	NA	CASTIGETEAFF	TGTGCCAGCACTATAGGGGAGACTGAAGCTTTCTTT
TRBV30	NA	TRBJ1-6	NA	CAWSVSRYGLNNSPLHF	TGTGCCTGGAGTGTATCGCGGTACGGACTTAACAATTCACCCCTCCACTTT
TRBV9	TRBD2	TRBJ2-5	once	CASSGGLAGQETQYF	TGTGCCAGCAGCGGGGGACTAGCGGGGCAAGAGACCCAGTACTTC
TRBV4-2	NA	TRBJ2-2	NA	CASSQDWAGPTGELFF	TGTGCCAGCAGCCAAGATTGGGCAGGGCCCACCGGGGAGCTGTTTTTT
TRBV7-3	TRBD2	TRBJ2-1	few	CASSPRGGAGNEQFF	TGTGCCAGCAGCCCCCGCGGGGGGGCGGGTAATGAGCAGTTCTTC
TRBV7-3	NA	TRBJ2-1	NA	CASSSDGAYNEQFF	TGTGCCAGCAGTTCTGACGGGGCCTACAATGAGCAGTTCTTC
TRBV4-2	NA	TRBJ2-5	NA	CASSQDGGGDGTQYF	TGTGCCAGCAGCCAAGATGGAGGCGGGGACGGCACCCAGTACTTC
TRBV10-3	TRBD2	TRBJ2-3	NA	CAISESLAGGWRDTQYF	TGTGCCATCAGTGAGTCACTAGCGGGGGGCTGGAGAGATACGCAGTATTTT
TRBV7-3	NA	TRBJ2-1	once	CASSLTGTNEQFF	TGTGCCAGCAGCTTAACAGGAACCAATGAGCAGTTCTTC
TRBV12-3/TRBV12-4	NA	TRBJ2-5	once	CASSDQETQYF	TGTGCCAGCAGTGACCAAGAGACCCAGTACTTC
TRBV4-1	TRBD1	TRBJ1-1	NA	CASSQDQGASTEAFF	TGCGCCAGCAGCCAAGATCAGGGGGCAAGTACTGAAGCTTTCTTT
TRBV7-7	NA	TRBJ2-5	NA	CASSSLVGGETQYF	TGTGCTAGCAGCTCCCTAGTCGGTGGGGAGACCCAGTACTTC
TRBV6-5	NA	TRBJ2-4	NA	CASSARDGAKNIQYF	TGTGCCAGCAGCGCACGGGACGGAGCCAAAAACATTCAGTACTTC
TRBV4-3	TRBD1	TRBJ2-1	NA	CASSLGQGNRNEQFF	TGCGCCAGCAGCCTTGGACAGGGGAATAGAAATGAGCAGTTCTTC
TRBV4-3	NA	TRBJ1-1	once	CASSQAGEVTEAFF	TGCGCCAGCAGCCAAGCGGGGGAGGTCACTGAAGCTTTCTTT
TRBV28	NA	TRBJ2-7	NA	CASSLDGIYEQYF	TGTGCCAGCAGCTTAGACGGAATCTACGAGCAGTACTTC
TRBV11-2	NA	TRBJ1-1	NA	CASSFDTEAFF	TGTGCCAGCAGCTTCGACACTGAAGCTTTCTTT
TRBV6-2/TRBV6-3	NA	TRBJ2-7	NA	CASSGQGTSYEQYF	TGTGCCAGCAGTGGCCAGGGAACTTCCTACGAGCAGTACTTC
TRBV4-2	TRBD2	TRBJ2-7	NA	CASSRTGTSDEQYF	TGTGCCAGCAGCCGAACCGGGACTAGCGACGAGCAGTACTTC
TRBV20-1	NA	TRBJ2-7	NA	CSASLYYEQYF	TGCAGTGCTAGTTTGTACTACGAGCAGTACTTC
TRBV29-1	TRBD2	TRBJ2-1	NA	CSVASSGSREQFF	TGCAGCGTTGCGTCTAGCGGGTCCAGGGAGCAGTTCTTC
TRBV9	TRBD1	TRBJ2-2	NA	CASSPGQAFAGELFF	TGTGCCAGCAGCCCGGGACAGGCTTTCGCCGGGGAGCTGTTTTTT
TRBV15	NA	TRBJ2-1	NA	CATSRAAGASNEQFF	TGTGCCACCAGCAGAGCGGCAGGGGCCAGCAATGAGCAGTTCTTC
TRBV2	NA	TRBJ2-5	NA	CASTEGRVETQYF	TGTGCCAGCACCGAGGGGCGGGTCGAGACCCAGTACTTC
TRBV5-6	NA	TRBJ1-3	NA	CASSLGGQAGNTIYF	TGTGCCAGCAGCTTGGGGGGGCAAGCTGGAAACACCATATATTTT
TRBV4-1	TRBD1	TRBJ2-7	NA	CASSQNRGREQYF	TGCGCCAGCAGCCAAAACAGGGGGCGCGAGCAGTACTTC
TRBV7-2	NA	TRBJ1-1	NA	CASSSALYWAEAFF	TGTGCCAGCAGCTCGGCATTGTACTGGGCTGAAGCTTTCTTT
TRBV7-8	NA	TRBJ1-6	NA	CASSLAPAPGTSSYNSPLHF	TGTGCCAGCAGCTTAGCCCCAGCCCCCGGGACAAGCTCCTATAATTCACCCCTCCACTTT
TRBV10-3	NA	TRBJ1-1	NA	CAISESTEDEAFF	TGTGCCATCAGTGAGTCGACAGAAGATGAAGCTTTCTTT
TRBV20-1	NA	TRBJ2-3	NA	CSASFSDTQYF	TGCAGTGCTAGTTTCTCAGATACGCAGTATTTT
TRBV5-5	NA	TRBJ1-5	once	CASSATGLPGQPQHF	TGTGCCAGCAGCGCGACAGGCCTCCCCGGTCAGCCCCAGCATTTT
TRBV30	NA	TRBJ2-5	NA	CAWSRDTTYQETQYF	TGTGCCTGGAGCCGGGACACTACCTACCAGGAGACCCAGTACTTC